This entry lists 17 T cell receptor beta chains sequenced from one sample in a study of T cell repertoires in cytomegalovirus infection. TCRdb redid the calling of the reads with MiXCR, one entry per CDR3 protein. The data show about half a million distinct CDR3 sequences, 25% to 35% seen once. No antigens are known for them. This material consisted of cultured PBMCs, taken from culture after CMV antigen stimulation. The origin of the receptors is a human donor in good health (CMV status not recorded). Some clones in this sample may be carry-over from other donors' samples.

Here the CDR3 reads CAISETSGSGEQYV. As DNA, the CDR3 is TGTGCCATCAGTGAGACTAGCGGGAGTGGCGAGCAGTACGTC. The chain is built from TRBV10-3 and TRBJ2-7, with TRBD2 identical over 11 bases. V was clipped by 2 bases and J by 6 bases; unmatched bases: 3. Per the germline V gene, CDR1 is ENHRY and CDR2 is SYGVKD. CDR3 length: 14 residues.

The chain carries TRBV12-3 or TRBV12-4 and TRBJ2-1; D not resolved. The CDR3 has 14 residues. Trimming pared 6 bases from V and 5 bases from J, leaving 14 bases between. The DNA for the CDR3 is TGTGCCAGCAGGTTGAGCTTAAGGGACAATGAGCAGTTCTTC. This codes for CASRLSLRDNEQFF.

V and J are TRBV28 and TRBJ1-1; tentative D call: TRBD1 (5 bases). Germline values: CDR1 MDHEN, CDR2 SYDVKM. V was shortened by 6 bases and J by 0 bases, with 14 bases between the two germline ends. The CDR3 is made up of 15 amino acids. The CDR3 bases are TGTGCCAGCAGCCTCGACAGCGGACTGAACACTGAAGCTTTCTTT. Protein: CASSLDSGLNTEAFF.

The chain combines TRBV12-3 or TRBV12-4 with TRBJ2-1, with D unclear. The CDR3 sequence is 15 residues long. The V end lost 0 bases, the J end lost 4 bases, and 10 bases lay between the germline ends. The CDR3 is CASSLAGLEYNEQFF. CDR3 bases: TGTGCCAGCAGTTTAGCTGGGCTAGAGTACAATGAGCAGTTCTTC.

CDR3 loop: CASSEAFGASGRSIEQFF. The CDR3 nucleotides are TGTGCCAGCAGTGAAGCATTCGGTGCTAGCGGGAGGAGTATTGAGCAGTTCTTC. The gene calls are TRBV2 and TRBJ2-1, with 11 positions matching TRBD2. J lost 9 bases, V lost 0 bases, and 13 bases had no gene match. The CDR3 consists of 18 residues. The germline gives CDR1 SNHLY, CDR2 FYNNEI.

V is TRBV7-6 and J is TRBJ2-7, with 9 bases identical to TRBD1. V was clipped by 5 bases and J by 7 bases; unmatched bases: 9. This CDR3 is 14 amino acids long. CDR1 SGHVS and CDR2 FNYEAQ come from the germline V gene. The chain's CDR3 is CASSRGQGKVEQYF. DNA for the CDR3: TGTGCCAGCAGCAGAGGACAGGGGAAAGTGGAGCAGTACTTC.

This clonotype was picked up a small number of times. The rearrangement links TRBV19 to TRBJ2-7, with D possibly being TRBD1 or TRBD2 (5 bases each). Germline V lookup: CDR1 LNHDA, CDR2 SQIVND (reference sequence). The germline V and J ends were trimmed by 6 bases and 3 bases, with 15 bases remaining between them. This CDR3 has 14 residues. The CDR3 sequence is CASRPPGLLYEQYF. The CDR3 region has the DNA TGTGCCAGTAGACCGCCGGGGCTACTCTACGAGCAGTACTTC.

DNA of the CDR3: TGCGCCAGCAGCCTAGGCGGGATGTCCGACAAGCAGTACTTC. Its translation: CASSLGGMSDKQYF. The rearrangement uses TRBV4-1 and TRBJ2-7; a weak D match, TRBD2 (6 bases). Germline assignment: CDR1 MGHRA and CDR2 YSYEKL. V lost 4 bases to trimming and J lost 8 bases, with 18 bases between them. This CDR3 has 14 amino acids.

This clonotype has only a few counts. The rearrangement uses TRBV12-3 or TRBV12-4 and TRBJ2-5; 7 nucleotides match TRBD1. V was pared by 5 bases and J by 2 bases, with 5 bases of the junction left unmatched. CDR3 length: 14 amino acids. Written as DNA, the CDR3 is TGTGCCAGCAGTGTCACAGGGGTACAAGAGACCCAGTACTTC. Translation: CASSVTGVQETQYF.

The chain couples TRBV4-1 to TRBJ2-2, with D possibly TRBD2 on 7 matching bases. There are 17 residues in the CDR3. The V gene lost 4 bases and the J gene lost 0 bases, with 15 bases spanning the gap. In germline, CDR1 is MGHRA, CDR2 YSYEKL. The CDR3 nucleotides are TGCGCCAGCAGCCCGCTTTGGGGGGGGCCGAACACCGGGGAGCTGTTTTTT. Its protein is CASSPLWGGPNTGELFF.

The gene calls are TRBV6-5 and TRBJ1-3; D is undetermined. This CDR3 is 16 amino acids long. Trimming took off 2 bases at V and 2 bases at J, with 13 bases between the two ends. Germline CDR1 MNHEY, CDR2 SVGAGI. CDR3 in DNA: TGTGCCAGCAGTTACGGGCCCGCGGCGGCTGGAAACACCATATATTTT. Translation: CASSYGPAAAGNTIYF.

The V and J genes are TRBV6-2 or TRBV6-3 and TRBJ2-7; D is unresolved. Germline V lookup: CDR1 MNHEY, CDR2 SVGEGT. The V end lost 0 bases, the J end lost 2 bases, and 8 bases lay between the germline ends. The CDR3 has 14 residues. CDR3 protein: CASSYSGLAYEQYV. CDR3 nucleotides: TGTGCCAGCAGTTACTCAGGGCTAGCCTACGAGCAGTACGTC.

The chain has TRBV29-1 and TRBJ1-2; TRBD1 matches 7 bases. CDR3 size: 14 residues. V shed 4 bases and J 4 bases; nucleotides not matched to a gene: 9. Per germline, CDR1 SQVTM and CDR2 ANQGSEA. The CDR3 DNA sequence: TGCAGCGTTGTGTCTCCGCCAGGGGGCTATGGCTACACCTTC. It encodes CSVVSPPGGYGYTF. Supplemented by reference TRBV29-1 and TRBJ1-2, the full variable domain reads SAVISQKPSRDICQRGTSLTIQCQVDSQVTMMFWYRQQPGQSLTLIATANQGSEATYESGFVIDKFPISRPNLTFSTLTVSNMSPEDSSIYLCSVVSPPGGYGYTFGSGTRLTVV.

CDR3 in DNA: TGTGCCAGCAGCTTGTCGTCGCGAAGGGACACCGGGGAGCTGTTTTTT. Translation gives CASSLSSRRDTGELFF. This sequence joins TRBV5-6 and TRBJ2-2; the D is unclear. V lost 1 base and J lost 3, with 13 bases in between. This CDR3 region has 16 residues. Germline assignment: CDR1 SGHDT and CDR2 YYEEEE.

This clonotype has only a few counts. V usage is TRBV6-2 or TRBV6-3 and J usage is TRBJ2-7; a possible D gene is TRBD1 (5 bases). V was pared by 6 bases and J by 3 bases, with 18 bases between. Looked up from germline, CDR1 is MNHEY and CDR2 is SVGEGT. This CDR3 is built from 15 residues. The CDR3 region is CASRMLETERYEQYF. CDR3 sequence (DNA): TGTGCCAGCAGGATGTTAGAGACAGAACGCTACGAGCAGTACTTC.

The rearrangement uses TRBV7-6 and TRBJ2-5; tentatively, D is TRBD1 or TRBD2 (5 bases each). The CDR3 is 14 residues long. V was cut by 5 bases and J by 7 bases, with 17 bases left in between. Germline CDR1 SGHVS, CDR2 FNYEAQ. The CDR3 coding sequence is TGTGCCAGCAGCGAAGTGGGGGACCGGGGGACCCAGTACTTC. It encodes CASSEVGDRGTQYF.

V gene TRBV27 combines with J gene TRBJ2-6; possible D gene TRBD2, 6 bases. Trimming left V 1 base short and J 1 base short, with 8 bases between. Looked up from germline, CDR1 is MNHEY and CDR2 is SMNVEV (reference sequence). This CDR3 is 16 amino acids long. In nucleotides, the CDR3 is TGTGCCAGCAGTTTATTTGGGACTTCTGGGGCCAACGTCCTGACTTTC. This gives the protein CASSLFGTSGANVLTF.